Below, 14 T cell receptor beta chains from the same sample are listed, as sequenced in a study of blood T cells in healthy people across ages. Combining a sample-barcoded 5' primer with a J-beta primer mix, a second PCR ran for about 7 to 11 cycles. TCRdb re-called the 5' RACE reads with MiXCR, one entry per CDR3 protein. The sample records around 1.5 million distinct CDR3 sequences, roughly 45% being singletons. The sequenced sample was blood. The receptors originated from a young woman in good health.

The rearrangement uses TRBV12-3 or TRBV12-4 and TRBJ1-4; D gene uncertain. Between the trimmed V and J ends, which lost 5 bases and 8 bases, there was a span of 12 bases. The CDR3 is 13 residues long. The CDR3 sequence is CASSPLGGEKLFF. CDR3 nucleotides: TGTGCCAGCAGTCCTCTTGGTGGGGAAAAACTGTTTTTT.

This clonotype turned up a few times. The chain recombines TRBV10-3 with TRBJ1-6; D might be TRBD1 (6 bases). CDR1 is ENHRY and CDR2 is SYGVKD in the germline V gene. The V and J ends lost 1 base and 7 bases respectively, with 8 bases between them. CDR3 size: 14 residues. CDR3 sequence reads: CAISEYRDNSPLHF. The CDR3 region has the DNA TGTGCCATCAGTGAGTACAGGGACAATTCACCCCTCCACTTT.

This chain joins TRBV6-5 and TRBJ2-7; D is perhaps TRBD1 (6 bases). This CDR3 region has 14 residues. V lost 0 bases to trimming and J lost 9 bases, with 15 bases between them. Germline CDR1 and CDR2: MNHEY and SVGAGI. This chain's CDR3 is CASSYSPGVDAQYF. CDR3 bases: TGTGCCAGCAGTTACTCTCCAGGGGTGGACGCGCAGTACTTC.

The genes are TRBV27 and TRBJ2-1; D is perhaps TRBD2 (6 bases). V dropped 7 bases and J dropped 1 base, with 11 bases sitting between them. Germline V CDR1 and CDR2: MNHEY, SMNVEV (reference sequence). This CDR3 has 14 amino acids. CDR3 nucleotides: TGTGCCAGCAAGTATAGCGGATCCTACAATGAGCAGTTCTTC. Translating it yields CASKYSGSYNEQFF.

In DNA form, the CDR3 reads TGCAGTGCCCGGCATGGCCGCTACGAGCAGTACTTC. Residues: CSARHGRYEQYF. This chain joins TRBV20-1 and TRBJ2-7; no firm D call. Germline V gene data show CDR1 as DFQATT and CDR2 as SNEGSKA (reference sequence). The length of the CDR3 is 12 residues. V lost 6 bases and J 3 bases, leaving 12 bases between the germline ends.

The rearrangement uses TRBV20-1 and TRBJ2-3; maybe TRBD1 (8 bases). Germline CDR1 and CDR2: DFQATT and SNEGSKA (reference sequence). V dropped 3 bases and J dropped 4 bases, with 20 bases sitting between them. CDR3 length equals 16 residues. Here the CDR3 DNA reads TGCAGTGCTAGGGGGCAGGGGGCGGGAGCGGCAGATACGCAGTATTTT. This translates into CSARGQGAGAADTQYF.

The rearrangement links TRBV21-1 to TRBJ2-1; the table calls TRBD2, which could not be checked here. TRBV21-1 is classified as a pseudogene. The length of the CDR3 is 16 residues. The CDR3 protein is CASSKAERETYNEQFF. The CDR3 bases are TGTGCCAGCAGCAAAGCGGAGCGGGAGACCTACAATGAGCAGTTCTTC.

V is TRBV19 and J is TRBJ2-3; possibly TRBD1 for D (6 bases). Trimming pared 7 bases from V and 1 base from J, leaving 12 bases between. The CDR3 spans 14 residues. Germline-derived CDR1 and CDR2 are LNHDA and SQIVND (reference sequence). The chain's CDR3 is CASTKRQGTDTQYF. The CDR3 DNA sequence: TGTGCCAGTACCAAAAGACAGGGCACAGATACGCAGTATTTT. The variable domain in full, with the rest retrieved from reference TRBV19 and TRBJ2-3, is DGGITQSPKYLFRKEGQNVTLSCEQNLNHDAMYWYRQDPGQGLRLIYYSQIVNDFQKGDIAEGYSVSREKKESFPLTVTSAQKNPTAFYLCASTKRQGTDTQYFGPGTRLTVL.

This clonotype turned up a few times. The gene calls are TRBV21-1 and TRBJ2-5; no DNA check was done on the table's D call, TRBD1. TRBV21-1 is noted as a pseudogene. The CDR3 has 13 amino acids. CDR3 in DNA: TGTGCCAGCAGCAAACCCGGGCCGACGACCCAGTACTTC. Translated: CASSKPGPTTQYF.

The chain has TRBV9 and TRBJ2-5; possible D gene TRBD2, 5 bases. In germline, CDR1 is SGDLS, CDR2 YYNGEE. V lost 0 bases and J 5 bases, leaving 14 bases between the germline ends. CDR3 length: 15 amino acids. CDR3 nucleotides: TGTGCCAGCAGCGTAGACCGGGGAACAGCGGAGACCCAGTACTTC. Amino acids: CASSVDRGTAETQYF.

The chain carries TRBV2 and TRBJ2-3; maybe TRBD1 (5 bases). The length of the CDR3 is 16 residues. Trimming cost V 6 bases and J 0 bases, with 16 bases left between them. The germline gives CDR1 SNHLY, CDR2 FYNNEI. This CDR3 reads CASRTDKGPSTDTQYF. DNA for the CDR3: TGTGCCAGCAGGACGGACAAGGGGCCTAGCACAGATACGCAGTATTTT.

This clonotype was counted once. The V and J genes are TRBV25-1 and TRBJ2-5; TRBD2 matches at 8 bases. CDR3 size: 16 residues. V gave up 6 bases and J gave up 2 bases; unmatched junction bases: 11. The germline gives CDR1 MGHDK, CDR2 SYGVNS. DNA of the CDR3: TGTGCCAGCAGCCGGGAGCGGGGGCCTACACAAGAGACCCAGTACTTC. Protein sequence: CASSRERGPTQETQYF. Based on the CDR3 plus reference TRBV25-1 and TRBJ2-5, the full variable domain is EADIYQTPRYLVIGTGKKITLECSQTMGHDKMYWYQQDPGMELHLIHYSYGVNSTEKGDLSSESTVSRIRTEHFPLTLESARPSHTSQYLCASSRERGPTQETQYFGPGTRLLVL.

The CDR3 is CASSPLGAGGYNEQFF. The CDR3 DNA is TGTGCCAGCAGTCCACTCGGAGCGGGGGGATACAATGAGCAGTTCTTC. The V call is TRBV28, the J call TRBJ2-1; 9 bases agree with TRBD2. The J segment lost 4 bases and the V segment lost 5 bases, leaving 9 bases of the junction unmatched. The germline V gene has CDR1 MDHEN and CDR2 SYDVKM. This CDR3 region has 16 residues. Filled out from reference TRBV28 and TRBJ2-1, the complete variable domain reads DVKVTQSSRYLVKRTGEKVFLECVQDMDHENMFWYRQDPGLGLRLIYFSYDVKMKEKGDIPEGYSVSREKKERFSLILESASTNQTSMYLCASSPLGAGGYNEQFFGPGTRLTVL.

This chain links TRBV7-8 with TRBJ1-1, with D maybe TRBD1 (5 bases). With 5 bases removed from V and 3 bases from J, the gap between germline ends came to 22 bases. This CDR3 comprises 17 residues. CDR1 and CDR2 (germline): SGHVS, FQNEAQ. The CDR3 is CASSHRGAGWLDTEAFF. The CDR3 DNA reads as TGTGCCAGCAGCCACCGCGGGGCAGGGTGGCTTGACACTGAAGCTTTCTTT.